This TCR beta chain was observed in a study of T cell changes during pregnancy in multiple sclerosis. TCRdb keeps only in-frame clones here, not all; method: immunoSEQ multiplex PCR. Seen here are roughly 100,000 clones, roughly nine tenths observed once, and the top ten hold 1.5% to 2%. V gave up 7 bases and J gave up 9 bases; unmatched junction bases: 12. Germline CDR1 is SEHNR and CDR2 is FQNEAQ (reference sequence). This CDR3 has 14 amino acids. This chain links TRBV7-9 with TRBJ2-1, with 7 bases fitting TRBD1. The sequence was obtained from a female donor with multiple sclerosis, enrolled in a pregnancy study. Sequenced material: peripheral blood, taken before pregnancy. The DNA of the CDR3 is TGTGCCAGCACCCCCATTAGGGGGCACAGTGAGCAGTTCTTC. Amino acid sequence: CASTPIRGHSEQFF. The full variable domain, in which reference TRBV7-9 and TRBJ2-1 provide the parts outside the CDR3, is DTGVSQNPRHKITKRGQNVTFRCDPISEHNRLYWYRQTLGQGPEFLTYFQNEAQLEKSRLLSDRFSAERPKGSFSTLEIQRTEQGDSAMYLCASTPIRGHSEQFFGPGTRLTVL.